Listed below are T cell receptor beta chains from one sample, sequenced in a study of T cells after posttransplantation cyclophosphamide. Here immunoSEQ multiplex PCR was the method, and the copy in TCRdb shows in-frame clones only, minus some. The sample carries about 52,000 clones, around 94% recorded once. Material: PBMCs. The receptors were gathered from a woman in her thirties in good health and a related stem cell transplant donor. The CDR3 runs from the conserved cysteine through the conserved F or W. The D gene is left open where the match is weak. Not every row has a clone size; where given, it reads once, few, many or a size class.

cdr3_length: 17
j_call: TRBJ2-5
v_call: TRBV4-3
d_call: -
clone_size: -
cdr3_aa: CASSQDRSGTSIETQYF
cdr3_nt: TGCGCCAGCAGCCAAGACCGATCCGGGACAAGTATTGAGACCCAGTACTTC

cdr3_length: 15
j_call: TRBJ2-7
v_call: TRBV19
d_call: TRBD1
clone_size: -
cdr3_aa: CASSIVGTGDYEQYF
cdr3_nt: TGTGCCAGTAGTATAGTCGGGACAGGGGATTACGAGCAGTACTTC

cdr3_length: 13
j_call: TRBJ1-2
v_call: TRBV7-2
d_call: TRBD1
clone_size: -
cdr3_aa: CASSPDRVGGYTF
cdr3_nt: TGTGCCAGCAGCCCGGACAGGGTGGGGGGCTACACCTTC

cdr3_length: 15
j_call: TRBJ1-3
v_call: TRBV6-4
d_call: TRBD1
clone_size: -
cdr3_aa: CASSQTGSSGNTIYF
cdr3_nt: TGTGCCAGCAGCCAGACAGGGTCTTCTGGAAACACCATATATTTT

cdr3_length: 16
j_call: TRBJ2-6
v_call: TRBV6-4
d_call: -
clone_size: -
cdr3_aa: CASSAQVSSGANVLTF
cdr3_nt: TGTGCCAGCAGTGCACAGGTCAGCTCTGGGGCCAACGTCCTGACTTTC

cdr3_length: 11
j_call: TRBJ2-7
v_call: TRBV7-2
d_call: -
clone_size: -
cdr3_aa: CASSARNQQYF
cdr3_nt: TGTGCCAGCAGCGCCAGGAACCAGCAGTACTTC

cdr3_length: 14
j_call: TRBJ2-3
v_call: TRBV11-2
d_call: -
clone_size: -
cdr3_aa: CASSLLISTDTQYF
cdr3_nt: TGTGCCAGCAGCTTGTTAATTTCCACAGATACGCAGTATTTT

cdr3_length: 14
j_call: TRBJ2-5
v_call: TRBV7-8
d_call: -
clone_size: once
cdr3_aa: CASSLASQGETQYF
cdr3_nt: TGTGCCAGCAGCTTAGCGTCGCAGGGCGAGACCCAGTACTTC

cdr3_length: 13
j_call: TRBJ2-7
v_call: TRBV15
d_call: -
clone_size: -
cdr3_aa: CATSRDLSYEQYF
cdr3_nt: TGTGCCACCAGCAGAGATCTGTCCTACGAGCAGTACTTC

cdr3_length: 14
j_call: TRBJ1-6
v_call: TRBV30
d_call: -
clone_size: -
cdr3_aa: CAWSAGLGNSPLHF
cdr3_nt: TGTGCCTGGAGCGCGGGACTTGGTAATTCACCCCTCCACTTT

cdr3_length: 16
j_call: TRBJ2-5
v_call: TRBV7-9
d_call: TRBD1
clone_size: -
cdr3_aa: CASSTGQGSPQETQYF
cdr3_nt: TGTGCCAGCAGCACTGGACAGGGGAGTCCTCAAGAGACCCAGTACTTC

cdr3_length: 13
j_call: TRBJ1-6
v_call: TRBV19
d_call: -
clone_size: -
cdr3_aa: CASSGRGYSPLHF
cdr3_nt: TGTGCCAGTAGTGGTAGAGGGTATTCACCCCTCCACTTT

cdr3_length: 17
j_call: TRBJ2-1
v_call: TRBV10-3
d_call: TRBD1
clone_size: -
cdr3_aa: CAISGSRGLGLYNEQFF
cdr3_nt: TGTGCCATCAGTGGTAGCAGGGGGCTGGGCCTTTACAATGAGCAGTTCTTC

cdr3_length: 15
j_call: TRBJ1-4
v_call: TRBV5-1
d_call: -
clone_size: -
cdr3_aa: CASSPRPGTNEKLFF
cdr3_nt: TGCGCCAGCAGCCCTAGACCCGGGACTAATGAAAAACTGTTTTTT

cdr3_length: 12
j_call: TRBJ1-2
v_call: TRBV6-1
d_call: TRBD1
clone_size: once
cdr3_aa: CASRQGAYGYTF
cdr3_nt: TGTGCCAGTCGACAGGGCGCCTATGGCTACACCTTC

cdr3_length: 15
j_call: TRBJ2-3
v_call: TRBV7-2
d_call: -
clone_size: -
cdr3_aa: CASSLASGEVVTQYF
cdr3_nt: TGTGCCAGCAGCTTAGCTTCTGGGGAGGTGGTTACGCAGTATTTT

cdr3_length: 11
j_call: TRBJ1-2
v_call: TRBV7-8
d_call: TRBD1
clone_size: once
cdr3_aa: CAGLDRAGYTF
cdr3_nt: TGTGCCGGCCTGGACAGGGCCGGCTACACCTTC

cdr3_length: 14
j_call: TRBJ2-5
v_call: TRBV6-4
d_call: -
clone_size: -
cdr3_aa: CASSDSYPSETQYF
cdr3_nt: TGTGCCAGCAGTGACTCTTACCCCAGTGAGACCCAGTACTTC

cdr3_length: 13
j_call: TRBJ1-5
v_call: TRBV4-1
d_call: -
clone_size: -
cdr3_aa: CASSQGLNQPQHF
cdr3_nt: TGCGCCAGCAGCCAGGGACTTAATCAGCCCCAGCATTTT

cdr3_length: 15
j_call: TRBJ2-2
v_call: TRBV11-3
d_call: -
clone_size: -
cdr3_aa: CASSLGAGVTGELFF
cdr3_nt: TGTGCCAGCAGCTTAGGGGCAGGGGTTACCGGGGAGCTGTTTTTT

cdr3_length: 15
j_call: TRBJ1-6
v_call: TRBV7-9
d_call: -
clone_size: -
cdr3_aa: CASRRDGGYNSPLHF
cdr3_nt: TGTGCCAGCAGGAGGGATGGAGGCTATAATTCACCCCTCCACTTT

cdr3_length: 15
j_call: TRBJ2-3
v_call: TRBV6-1
d_call: TRBD2
clone_size: -
cdr3_aa: CASSESGGAADTQYF
cdr3_nt: TGTGCCAGCAGTGAGAGCGGGGGGGCGGCAGATACGCAGTATTTT

cdr3_length: 20
j_call: TRBJ2-3
v_call: TRBV19
d_call: -
clone_size: once
cdr3_aa: CASSIYFPEELATSTDTQYF
cdr3_nt: TGTGCCAGTAGTATTTATTTTCCCGAGGAGCTAGCGACTAGCACAGATACGCAGTATTTT